The rows below give T cell receptor beta chains drawn from one sample of a study of long-term antiretroviral therapy in people with HIV. The table came from immunoSEQ multiplex PCR; TCRdb's copy has only in-frame clones and leaves some out. The sample lists more than 11,000 clones; 70% to 85% were seen once. This specimen was unsorted PBMCs, taken 0.4 years after starting antiretroviral therapy. These receptors came from a man under 40 with HIV. CDR3s include the opening cysteine and the closing phenylalanine or tryptophan. The D gene is left open where the match is weak. The size of a clone is reported for some rows only, either as once, few or many, or as a class for expanded clones.

>TRBV1|-|-|TRBJ1-1
TGCACCAGCAGACCCATTGGGGGAGCTTTCTTT
CTSRPIGGAFF
>TRBV7-9|-|-|TRBJ2-2
TGTGCCAGCAGCCCCGTGGCACGCATCAACACCGGGGAGCTGTTTTTT
CASSPVARINTGELFF
>TRBV28|TRBD1|-|TRBJ2-7
TGTGCCAGCATCATGACAGGGGGCAACGAGCAGTACTTC
CASIMTGGNEQYF
>TRBV4-3|-|-|TRBJ1-5
TGCGCCAGTCGGGTTCGGACGTATCAGCATTTT
CASRVRTYQHF
>TRBV28|-|-|TRBJ1-5
TGTGCCAGCAGTTTAATCGGGGGGCCCAATCAGCCCCAGCATTTT
CASSLIGGPNQPQHF
>TRBV7-9|-|-|TRBJ1-4
TGTGCCAGCAGCACGAGTAGGGCGAATGAAAAACTGTTTTTT
CASSTSRANEKLFF
>TRBV7-8|TRBD1|-|TRBJ1-2
TGTGCCAGCAGCGCTGGCGACAGGGACCTTATTTATGGCTACACCTTC
CASSAGDRDLIYGYTF
>TRBV4-1|TRBD1|-|TRBJ1-6
TGCGCCAGCAGCCAGCCCCCGGGACAGGAAGGTTCACCCCTCCACTTT
CASSQPPGQEGSPLHF
>TRBV7-6|TRBD2|-|TRBJ2-7
TGTGCCAGCAGCTCCGGGAAGGGAGGGGACGAGCAGTACTTC
CASSSGKGGDEQYF
>TRBV19|-|-|TRBJ2-1
TGTGCCAGTAGTACTACTAGGGGAAATGAGCAGTTCTTC
CASSTTRGNEQFF
>TRBV5-4|-|few|TRBJ2-7
TGTGCCAGCAGCTACGGGGTCGAGCAGTACTTC
CASSYGVEQYF
>TRBV7-9|-|-|TRBJ2-3
TGTGCCAGCAGCAACACAGATACGCAGTATTTT
CASSNTDTQYF
>TRBV30|-|-|TRBJ1-3
TGTGCCTGGAGGCAGGGAGGTGGAAACACCATATATTTT
CAWRQGGGNTIYF
>TRBV21-1|-|-|TRBJ1-3
TGTGCCAGCAGCAAACCGGCCATACTGTCGCTCTCTGGAAACACCATATATTTT
CASSKPAILSLSGNTIYF
>TRBV15|-|few|TRBJ1-5
TGTGCCACCAGCAGAGATCCGGGTGGCAATCAGCCCCAGCATTTT
CATSRDPGGNQPQHF
>TRBV28|TRBD2|-|TRBJ2-1
TGTGCCAGCAGTTTAGCGGGAGAACCCTACAATGAGCAGTTCTTC
CASSLAGEPYNEQFF
>TRBV7-8|TRBD1|-|TRBJ2-7
TGTGCCAGCAGCTTAGAGACAGGGGGCGCCCCCTACGAGCAGTACTTC
CASSLETGGAPYEQYF
>TRBV5-5|-|-|TRBJ2-2
TGTGCCAGCAGCTGGTCGTCCCAGGGGACCGGGGAGCTGTTTTTT
CASSWSSQGTGELFF
>TRBV12-5|-|-|TRBJ2-3
TGTGCTAGTGGTTTGGTCGAGGGGGATACGCAGTATTTT
CASGLVEGDTQYF
>TRBV5-5|-|-|TRBJ2-7
TGTGCCAGCAGCGCCCCGGGAAGAGCCTACGAGCAGTACTTC
CASSAPGRAYEQYF
>TRBV7-9|TRBD2|-|TRBJ2-1
TGTGCCAGCAGCCCCCTTGGGGCTGATCTAGCGGGAGTCAATGAGCAGTTCTTC
CASSPLGADLAGVNEQFF
>TRBV6-5|-|once|TRBJ2-7
TGTGCCAGCAGTTTGGTGGGGTTTGACGAGCAGTACTTC
CASSLVGFDEQYF
>TRBV29-1|-|few|TRBJ2-7
TGCAGCGGCCGGGACCGTACCTACGAGCAGTACTTC
CSGRDRTYEQYF
>TRBV9|-|-|TRBJ2-5
TGTGCCAGCAGCGTCGATAAGTGGGAGACCCAGTACTTC
CASSVDKWETQYF
>TRBV19|TRBD2|-|TRBJ2-1
TGTGCCAGTAGTATTAGCGGGAGGCTTTACAATGAGCAGTTCTTC
CASSISGRLYNEQFF
>TRBV5-6|-|-|TRBJ1-2
TGTGCCAGCAGCTTACTCGGGACACCCTATGGCTACACCTTC
CASSLLGTPYGYTF
>TRBV5-6|TRBD1|-|TRBJ2-7
TGTGCCAGCAGGTCGGGACAGGGGGTGCGGGAGCAGTACTTC
CASRSGQGVREQYF
>TRBV6-1|-|once|TRBJ1-1
TGTGCCAGCACCCTTACAGGGAGGACTGAAGCTTTCTTT
CASTLTGRTEAFF
>TRBV5-6|TRBD2|-|TRBJ2-3
TGTGCCAGCAGCTTGCCCTTAGCGGGGAGTGCAGATACGCAGTATTTT
CASSLPLAGSADTQYF
>TRBV28|-|-|TRBJ2-5
TGTGCCAGCAAACAGGGCGGAAAAGAGACCCAGTACTTC
CASKQGGKETQYF
>TRBV28|-|-|TRBJ1-5
TGTGCCAGCAGTTTTACCCTGGGGGATCAGCCCCAGCATTTT
CASSFTLGDQPQHF
>TRBV28|-|few|TRBJ2-6
TGTGCCATTAGAACGGACTCTGGGGCCAACGTCCTGACTTTC
CAIRTDSGANVLTF
>TRBV18|-|-|TRBJ2-7
TGTGCCAGCTCACCTCCGTCCTACGAGCAGTACTTC
CASSPPSYEQYF
>TRBV6-5|TRBD1|once|TRBJ2-7
TGTGCCAGCAGAAACGGACAGGGTTGGGACGAGCAGTACTTC
CASRNGQGWDEQYF
>TRBV30|-|-|TRBJ1-5
TGTGCCTGGAGTCGACAAGGTAGGGGCCATCAGCCCCAGCATTTT
CAWSRQGRGHQPQHF